The 32 T cell receptor beta chains reported below all come from one sample, sequenced in a study of cytomegalovirus exposure and HLA in healthy donors. This PCR relied on a set of 60 Vbeta primers and 13 Jbeta primers. Using immunoSEQ multiplex PCR, the repertoire was profiled, and TCRdb retains in-frame clones only, with some absent. This table has about 140,000 clones, 80% appearing once. Specimen: PBMCs. Receptor source: a male donor in good health and CMV-seronegative.

The rearrangement links TRBV15 to TRBJ1-5, with 8 bases that match TRBD1. Germline V gene data show CDR1 as LNHNV and CDR2 as YYDKDF (reference sequence). CDR3 length: 15 residues. The V and J ends lost 5 bases and 3 bases, in that order; junction bases with no gene match: 6. The DNA of the CDR3 is TGTGCCACCAGCTTCTGGACAGGGCCCAATCAGCCCCAGCATTTT. Amino acids: CATSFWTGPNQPQHF.

The chain combines TRBV27 with TRBJ2-7; 7 bases match TRBD1. The germline V gene encodes CDR1 MNHEY and CDR2 SMNVEV (reference sequence). CDR3 length: 15 amino acids. Trimming removed 6 bases from V and 3 bases from J; junction bases left unmatched: 11. CDR3 region: CASRMQGEKGYEQYF. The DNA of the CDR3 is TGTGCCAGCAGGATGCAGGGGGAGAAAGGCTACGAGCAGTACTTC.

This clone has only a few counts. The chain recombines TRBV4-2 with TRBJ1-2; D might be TRBD1 (6 bases). The germline V gene has CDR1 LGHNA and CDR2 YNFKEQ. The CDR3 totals 16 residues. V lost 4 bases to trimming and J lost 8 bases, with 23 bases between them. DNA for the CDR3: TGTGCCAGCAGCCCGGTCACCCAGCGGGGGGCGGGCGGCTACACCTTC. It codes for CASSPVTQRGAGGYTF.

This chain links TRBV9 with TRBJ2-7; possibly TRBD1 for D (5 bases). The germline gives CDR1 SGDLS, CDR2 YYNGEE. V was shortened by 0 bases and J by 1 base, with 17 bases between the two germline ends. CDR3 length equals 17 residues. Here the CDR3 reads CASSVGTGQGKSYEQYF. CDR3 sequence (DNA): TGTGCCAGCAGCGTAGGCACGGGCCAGGGCAAATCCTACGAGCAGTACTTC.

The V gene is TRBV6-6, the J gene TRBJ1-2; D is perhaps TRBD1 (5 bases). Between the trimmed V and J ends, which lost 0 bases and 7 bases, there was a span of 12 bases. The CDR3 spans 14 residues. Germline values: CDR1 MNHNY, CDR2 SVGAGI (reference sequence). The chain's CDR3 is CASSYSKGLGGYTF. CDR3 nucleotide sequence: TGTGCCAGCAGTTACTCAAAGGGGCTCGGTGGCTACACCTTC.

V gene TRBV5-6 combines with J gene TRBJ1-6; D gene ambiguous. Looked up from germline, CDR1 is SGHDT and CDR2 is YYEEEE. Trimming removed 4 bases at V and 7 bases at J, with 12 bases between. The CDR3 extends over 14 amino acids. CDR3 protein: CASSRDMNNSPLHF. The DNA for the CDR3 is TGTGCCAGCAGCAGAGACATGAACAATTCACCCCTCCACTTT.

The chain joins TRBV19 to TRBJ2-1, with 15 positions matching TRBD2. The CDR3 runs 15 residues. The V gene end was trimmed by 4 bases and the J gene end by 7 bases; junction bases not matched to a gene: 2. Germline assignment: CDR1 LNHDA and CDR2 SQIVND (reference sequence). This CDR3 reads CASSRTSGGDNEQFF. CDR3 nucleotides: TGTGCCAGTAGTAGGACTAGCGGGGGGGATAATGAGCAGTTCTTC.

This clone came up a few times. This sequence joins TRBV9 and TRBJ2-1, with 8 bases lining up with TRBD2. The CDR3 covers 14 residues. CDR1 is SGDLS and CDR2 is YYNGEE in the germline V gene. The junction had 5 bases not matched to a gene; V was cut back by 2 bases and J by 7 bases. The CDR3 region is CASSVTGGRNEQFF. The DNA for the CDR3 is TGTGCCAGCAGCGTCACGGGGGGGAGGAATGAGCAGTTCTTC.

The chain employs TRBV7-9 and TRBJ2-7; possible D gene TRBD2, 6 bases. This CDR3 comprises 14 residues. Germline V gives CDR1 SEHNR, CDR2 FQNEAQ (reference sequence). The V gene lost 1 base and the J gene lost 4 bases, with 11 bases spanning the gap. The CDR3 is CASSLEGTLYEQYF. The DNA of the CDR3 is TGTGCCAGCAGCTTAGAGGGGACTTTGTACGAGCAGTACTTC.

The rearrangement joins TRBV19 to TRBJ2-3; D ambiguous. V shed 5 bases and J shed 0 bases, with 9 bases lying between them. CDR3 length equals 14 residues. Looked up from germline, CDR1 is LNHDA and CDR2 is SQIVND (reference sequence). Written as DNA, the CDR3 is TGTGCCAGTAGTGTTAGAGTGAGCACAGATACGCAGTATTTT. Its protein is CASSVRVSTDTQYF.

The rearrangement links TRBV18 to TRBJ2-6; the match to TRBD1 covers 8 bases. The trim removed 2 bases at V and 4 bases at J, leaving 10 bases unmatched. This CDR3 is 18 amino acids long. Germline lookup yields CDR1 KGHSH and CDR2 LQKENI. This chain's CDR3 is CASSPLSGRGQGANVLTF. CDR3 sequence (DNA): TGTGCCAGCTCACCATTGTCCGGCAGGGGGCAAGGGGCCAACGTCCTGACTTTC.

The chain links TRBV7-2 to TRBJ2-3; 9 nucleotides align to TRBD2. With 5 bases clipped from V and 1 base from J, the junction kept 1 base outside the gene matches. Germline V CDR1 and CDR2: SGHTA, FQGNSA. The CDR3 runs to 14 residues. The CDR3 here is CASSPSGGTDTQYF. The CDR3 DNA is TGTGCCAGCAGCCCTAGCGGGGGCACAGATACGCAGTATTTT.

Here the CDR3 DNA reads TGTGCCAGCAGCTTAGGGGTAAGGGAGGGTCAGCCCCAGCATTTT. It codes for CASSLGVREGQPQHF. The V and J genes are TRBV7-2 and TRBJ1-5; D unclear. CDR3 length: 15 amino acids. Germline values: CDR1 SGHTA, CDR2 FQGNSA. V was shortened by 1 base and J by 6 bases, with 13 bases between the two germline ends.

The chain uses TRBV28 and TRBJ1-1; 9 bases map to TRBD1. Germline V gene sequence: CDR1 MDHEN, CDR2 SYDVKM. V lost 6 bases, J lost 11 bases, and 7 bases stayed unmatched. This CDR3 has 12 residues. The CDR3 DNA reads TGTGCCAGCAGCCGGGACAGGGCTTCGGCTTTCTTT. This sequence encodes CASSRDRASAFF. Filled out from reference TRBV28 and TRBJ1-1, the complete variable domain reads DVKVTQSSRYLVKRTGEKVFLECVQDMDHENMFWYRQDPGLGLRLIYFSYDVKMKEKGDIPEGYSVSREKKERFSLILESASTNQTSMYLCASSRDRASAFFGQGTRLTVV.

This clone was detected a few times. V and J are TRBV28 and TRBJ1-1; unclear D gene. Trimming pared 1 base from V and 7 bases from J, leaving 7 bases between. Germline CDR1 and CDR2: MDHEN and SYDVKM. The CDR3 sequence is 12 residues long. This chain's CDR3 is CASSLSTFEAFF. The CDR3 region has the DNA TGTGCCAGCAGTTTATCGACATTTGAAGCTTTCTTT.

V and J are TRBV27 and TRBJ1-1; D is unclear. Trimming took 1 base from V and 3 from J, leaving 6 bases between them. This CDR3 has 13 residues. CDR1 and CDR2 (germline): MNHEY, SMNVEV (reference sequence). This chain's CDR3 is CASSLWRDTEAFF. For the CDR3, the DNA is TGTGCCAGCAGTTTATGGAGGGACACTGAAGCTTTCTTT.

This clone was seen once. This chain connects TRBV28 to TRBJ1-6; D is unresolved. CDR1 MDHEN and CDR2 SYDVKM come from the germline V gene. This CDR3 region has 13 residues. Trimming cost V 6 bases and J 7 bases, with 10 bases left between them. CDR3 in amino acids: CASRREPNSPLHF. The DNA of the CDR3 is TGTGCCAGCAGGAGGGAACCAAATTCACCCCTCCACTTT. Supplemented by reference TRBV28 and TRBJ1-6, the full variable domain reads DVKVTQSSRYLVKRTGEKVFLECVQDMDHENMFWYRQDPGLGLRLIYFSYDVKMKEKGDIPEGYSVSREKKERFSLILESASTNQTSMYLCASRREPNSPLHFGNGTRLTVT.

The chain employs TRBV11-2 and TRBJ2-5; no clear D gene. Trimming shortened V by 3 bases and J by 5 bases, and 4 bases separated the two germline ends. The CDR3 consists of 11 residues. Germline lookup yields CDR1 SGHAT and CDR2 FQNNGV. In nucleotides, the CDR3 is TGTGCCAGCAGCTTCTCGGAGACCCAGTACTTC. It translates to CASSFSETQYF.

DNA for the CDR3: TGTGCCAGTAGTATACATAGGACAGACAATCAGCCCCAGCATTTT. It specifies CASSIHRTDNQPQHF. This chain links TRBV19 with TRBJ1-5, with D possibly TRBD1 on 6 matching bases. The CDR3 consists of 15 residues. Germline lookup yields CDR1 LNHDA and CDR2 SQIVND (reference sequence). V was trimmed by 2 bases and J by 3 bases, leaving 11 bases between them.

V is TRBV7-8 and J is TRBJ1-5; maybe TRBD1 (6 bases). CDR3 size: 16 residues. CDR1 is SGHVS, CDR2 FQNEAQ, per germline. Trimming stripped 5 bases from V and 1 base from J, with 15 bases between. In DNA form, the CDR3 reads TGTGCCAGCAGCCCCACCGGGACAACAAGCAATCAGCCCCAGCATTTT. It is translated as CASSPTGTTSNQPQHF.

CDR3 amino acids: CASSLYGLEGAKLFF. The CDR3 bases are TGTGCCAGCAGCTTGTATGGACTTGAAGGTGCAAAACTGTTTTTT. The chain has TRBV5-8 and TRBJ1-4, with D unclear. V was shortened by 1 base and J by 10 bases, with 17 bases between the two germline ends. The germline V gene has CDR1 SGHTS and CDR2 YDEGEE. CDR3 length equals 15 residues.

The chain recombines TRBV7-9 with TRBJ2-7; 8 bases map to TRBD1. The CDR3 extends over 15 amino acids. The germline CDR1 and CDR2 sequences are SEHNR and FQNEAQ (reference sequence). J was trimmed by 5 bases and V by 5 bases; bases with no gene match: 11. The CDR3 reads CASSPRTGLRNEQYF. The CDR3 DNA is TGTGCCAGCAGCCCCCGGACAGGGCTAAGGAACGAGCAGTACTTC.

This chain connects TRBV6-5 to TRBJ2-5, with D unclear. Trimming removed 2 bases at V and 9 bases at J, with 7 bases between. The germline V gene encodes CDR1 MNHEY and CDR2 SVGAGI. This CDR3 has 11 residues. The CDR3 DNA is TGTGCCAGCAGTTACATGACTTCCCAGTACTTC. As protein: CASSYMTSQYF.

The rearrangement uses TRBV4-3 and TRBJ1-2; tentatively, D is TRBD1 (6 bases). The CDR3 loop spans 16 amino acids. The V gene lost 2 bases and the J gene lost 2 bases, with 15 bases spanning the gap. Germline V gene data show CDR1 as LGHNA and CDR2 as YSLEER. This CDR3 is CASSQFLPTGNYGYTF. For the CDR3, the DNA is TGCGCCAGCAGCCAATTTCTGCCTACAGGGAACTATGGCTACACCTTC.

The V gene is TRBV2, the J gene TRBJ2-2, with 7 bases identical to TRBD2. The V gene end was trimmed by 2 bases and the J gene end by 6 bases; junction bases not matched to a gene: 6. Germline V lookup: CDR1 SNHLY, CDR2 FYNNEI. The CDR3 sequence is 15 residues long. The CDR3 sequence: CASSEQGGSPGELFF. The CDR3 DNA is TGTGCCAGCAGTGAACAGGGAGGGTCACCCGGGGAGCTGTTTTTT.

The chain joins TRBV27 to TRBJ2-2, with 8 bases fitting TRBD1. Trimming at V came to 6 bases and at J to 6 bases, leaving 12 bases not matched to a gene. There are 16 residues in the CDR3. Per the germline V gene, CDR1 is MNHEY and CDR2 is SMNVEV (reference sequence). CDR3 residues: CASRLDTGTGAGELFF. For the CDR3, the DNA is TGTGCCAGCAGGCTTGACACCGGGACAGGAGCCGGGGAGCTGTTTTTT.

This clone showed up just a few times. The rearrangement links TRBV6-6 to TRBJ2-7, with 10 bases lining up with TRBD1. J was trimmed by 5 bases and V by 7 bases; bases with no gene match: 5. Germline assignment: CDR1 MNHNY and CDR2 SVGAGI (reference sequence). This CDR3 region has 13 residues. The CDR3 nucleotides read TGTGCCAGCACGAGGGACAGGGGCCACGAGCAGTACTTC. Amino acids: CASTRDRGHEQYF.

The J gene is TRBJ2-2, the V gene TRBV4-3; D remains unclear. V was pared by 3 bases and J by 5 bases, with 13 bases between. There are 15 residues in the CDR3. Germline values: CDR1 LGHNA, CDR2 YSLEER. For the CDR3, the DNA is TGCGCCAGCAGCCAGCACTCCGCTCGGACCGGGGAGCTGTTTTTT. Encoded protein: CASSQHSARTGELFF.

The chain couples TRBV7-9 to TRBJ1-1; weak D call: TRBD1 (5 bases). The germline CDR1 and CDR2 sequences are SEHNR and FQNEAQ (reference sequence). This CDR3 spans 14 amino acids. V was shortened by 5 bases and J by 1 base, with 11 bases between the two germline ends. For the CDR3, the DNA is TGTGCCAGCAGCGTGGACACTCGGAACACTGAAGCTTTCTTT. Translation: CASSVDTRNTEAFF.

This clone was seen only once. V usage is TRBV28 and J usage is TRBJ1-2; the match to TRBD1 covers 7 bases. Per the germline V gene, CDR1 is MDHEN and CDR2 is SYDVKM. This CDR3 is 16 amino acids long. Losses at the gene ends were 1 base for V and 7 bases for J; bases not matched to a gene: 12. CDR3 sequence reads: CASSLSWDRAHLGYTF. In DNA form, the CDR3 reads TGTGCCAGCAGTTTATCCTGGGACAGAGCGCACCTTGGCTACACCTTC.

With regard to this clone: At one end the junction does not follow the germline gene, possibly because of a read error. Other nucleotide sequences in the sample specify the same CDR3. J is TRBJ1-2 and V is TRBV5-4; D ambiguous. This CDR3 comprises 13 residues. The germline gives CDR1 SGHNT, CDR2 YYREEE (reference sequence). CDR3: CASSPGRENGYTF. The DNA of the CDR3 is TGTGCTAGCAGCCCCGGACGGGAGAATGGCTACACCTTC.

The rearrangement joins TRBV12-5 to TRBJ2-5; D is possibly TRBD1 (5 bases). The length of the CDR3 is 13 residues. V shed 7 bases and J shed 5 bases, with 14 bases lying between them. Germline V lookup: CDR1 LGHNT, CDR2 FRNRAP. The CDR3 protein is CASVPDNGETQYF. CDR3 nucleotides: TGTGCTAGTGTCCCGGACAACGGGGAGACCCAGTACTTC.